The entry below gives a single T cell receptor beta chain sequence along with its context. Its target is unknown. Germline V lookup: CDR1 SGDLS, CDR2 YYNGEE. V lost 4 bases to trimming and J lost 0 bases, with 14 bases between them. The CDR3 is made up of 17 amino acids. TCRdb reprocessed the 5' RACE reads with MiXCR, giving one entry per CDR3 protein. The data contain about 430,000 distinct CDR3 sequences, 18% of them singletons. The sample comes from a study of T-cell memory formation after mild COVID-19. Study findings and constraints: The SARS-CoV-2 specificity of second-wave clones reaching peak at day 37 remained unverified.

The TCR was taken from a man in his late teens or twenties who had mild COVID-19 (a few samples of this study predate the infection). Cell type and time point are not known. Sequencing input: PBMCs or a T cell subset sorted from them (not recorded which). The chain is built from TRBV9 and TRBJ2-6; D may be TRBD1 (5 bases). The CDR3 nucleotides are TGTGCCAGCAGCCCCCCAAGACAGTCCTCTGGGGCCAACGTCCTGACTTTC. Protein sequence: CASSPPRQSSGANVLTF.